This TCR beta chain stems from a study of circulating CD8 cells and anti-PD-1 response in melanoma. For the study at large: Non-responders showed stable or progressive disease; responders showed complete or partial response.

Points from the study as a whole: At M1, fewer than 8% of TRB clonotypes appeared in multiple subsets. Patients included both untreated and previously treated individuals. Only baseline and M1 samples entered the published repertoire comparisons.

By share, this clonotype ranks as large. No antigen is known for it. The CDR3 spans 14 residues. The germline CDR1 and CDR2 sequences are SGHDT and YYEEEE. V lost 3 bases, J lost 5 bases, and 14 bases lay in between. Live CD3+CD8+TCRalphabeta+ cells were sorted into four subsets by PD-1 and/or TIGIT. Each library started from about 15 ng of total RNA using the QIAseq Immune Repertoire TCR panel. Using its own MiXCR run on the reads, TCRdb lists one record per CDR3 protein. The table records 300 or so distinct CDR3 sequences, nearly 8.5% of them present only once. V is TRBV5-6 and J is TRBJ2-5; tentatively, D is TRBD2 (7 bases). Material: CD8+ T cells from PBMCs, obtained at baseline or after one month of anti-PD-1 therapy (not recorded which). The sequence derives from a human donor with melanoma. For the CDR3, the DNA is TGTGCCAGCAGCTACGGGGGGCTTTGGGAGACCCAGTACTTC. This encodes CASSYGGLWETQYF.